Listed below are T cell receptor beta chains from one sample, sequenced in a study of cytomegalovirus exposure and HLA in healthy donors. Sequenced by immunoSEQ multiplex PCR; TCRdb stores in-frame clones only, minus some. The sample shows over 110,000 clones, 80% of them seen only once. Specimen: PBMCs. The receptor set was obtained from a man aged 40-49 years in good health and CMV-seronegative. The CDR3 runs from the conserved cysteine through the conserved F or W. D genes are given only for firm matches. For some rows the clone size is stated as once, few or many, or as a class when expanded; others skip it.

>once|TRBJ2-7|.|TRBV19
CASTSTGGDYEQYF
TGTGCCAGTACCAGTACCGGAGGGGACTACGAGCAGTACTTC
>.|TRBJ2-1|TRBD2|TRBV7-2
CASSGGTSGGLLGNEQFF
TGTGCCAGCAGCGGCGGGACTAGCGGGGGTCTTCTGGGCAATGAGCAGTTCTTC
>few|TRBJ2-7|TRBD2|TRBV7-2
CASSSGGLAGSYEQYF
TGTGCCAGCAGCTCCGGAGGACTAGCGGGCTCCTACGAGCAGTACTTC
>.|TRBJ2-5|.|TRBV7-9
CASSLDFSETQYF
TGTGCCAGCAGCTTAGACTTTTCGGAGACCCAGTACTTC
>.|TRBJ1-3|.|TRBV7-9
CASRRLSGTGNTIYF
TGTGCCAGCAGACGCCTATCGGGTACCGGAAACACCATATATTTT
>.|TRBJ2-2|.|TRBV11-3
CASSLPGGELFF
TGTGCCAGCAGCTTACCCGGCGGGGAGCTGTTTTTT
>few|TRBJ1-1|TRBD1|TRBV9
CASSAGSGTGYRRPEAFF
TGTGCCAGCAGCGCTGGCTCCGGGACAGGCTACCGCCGGCCTGAAGCTTTCTTT
>.|TRBJ1-1|.|TRBV6-5
CASSYRAEAFF
TGTGCCAGCAGTTACCGGGCTGAAGCTTTCTTT
>few|TRBJ1-2|.|TRBV7-2
CASSPAGYGYTF
TGTGCCAGCAGCCCGGCCGGGTATGGCTACACCTTC
>.|TRBJ1-6|TRBD1|TRBV7-9
CASSYGTGGSPLHF
TGTGCCAGCAGCTACGGGACAGGGGGATCACCCCTCCACTTT
>.|TRBJ2-5|.|TRBV6-5
CASSLAETQYF
TGTGCCAGCAGTCTAGCGGAGACCCAGTACTTC